This is a list of T cell receptor beta chains from one sample in a study of spatial heterogeneity in lung cancer. TCRdb redid the calling of the 5' RACE reads with MiXCR, one entry per CDR3 protein. Here the sample spans some 120,000 distinct CDR3 sequences, 12% being singletons. The sample here was PBMCs, taken at follow-up. Every receptor here comes from a male donor with early-stage non-small cell lung cancer. The CDR3 runs from the conserved cysteine through the conserved F or W. The order of the fields is D gene, V gene, clone size, J gene, CDR3 DNA, CDR3 protein. The D gene is left open where the match is weak. The size field is filled for only some rows; it gives once, few, many or a size class.

D gene: .
V gene: TRBV11-2
clone size: .
J gene: TRBJ2-1
CDR3 DNA: TGTGCCAGCAGCTTAACTGCACCCTACAATGAGCAGTTCTTC
CDR3 protein: CASSLTAPYNEQFF

D gene: .
V gene: TRBV5-8
clone size: .
J gene: TRBJ2-2
CDR3 DNA: TGTGCCAGCAGCTTTGGAAGGGGCAGGTCTTTCACCGGGGAGCTGTTTTTT
CDR3 protein: CASSFGRGRSFTGELFF

D gene: .
V gene: TRBV5-1
clone size: .
J gene: TRBJ2-5
CDR3 DNA: TGCGCCAGCAGTTCTACTCCGGGGACCCAAGAGACCCAGTACTTC
CDR3 protein: CASSSTPGTQETQYF

D gene: TRBD1
V gene: TRBV30
clone size: many
J gene: TRBJ1-5
CDR3 DNA: TGTGCCTGGAGTGGGAAACAGGGGATAGGGAGCAATCAGCCCCAGCATTTT
CDR3 protein: CAWSGKQGIGSNQPQHF

D gene: .
V gene: TRBV28
clone size: many
J gene: TRBJ1-2
CDR3 DNA: TGTGCCAGCACGCGGCCCGAAGGCGGCTACACCTTC
CDR3 protein: CASTRPEGGYTF

D gene: .
V gene: TRBV15
clone size: few
J gene: TRBJ2-3
CDR3 DNA: TGTGCCACCAGCAGAGGACCAGATACGCAGTATTTT
CDR3 protein: CATSRGPDTQYF

D gene: .
V gene: TRBV20-1
clone size: .
J gene: TRBJ2-4
CDR3 DNA: TGCAGTGCTGACTCGACAGGCCCCAAAAACATTCAGTACTTC
CDR3 protein: CSADSTGPKNIQYF

D gene: .
V gene: TRBV28
clone size: .
J gene: TRBJ1-1
CDR3 DNA: TGTGCCAGCAGTCGACAAGAAGCTTTCTTT
CDR3 protein: CASSRQEAFF

D gene: .
V gene: TRBV7-8
clone size: few
J gene: TRBJ2-5
CDR3 DNA: TGTGCCAGCAGCCCAATACAGGGAATGGGGACCCAGTACTTC
CDR3 protein: CASSPIQGMGTQYF

D gene: .
V gene: TRBV15
clone size: few
J gene: TRBJ1-5
CDR3 DNA: TGTGCCACCAGCAGAGATGGGGATAGCAATCAGCCCCAGCATTTT
CDR3 protein: CATSRDGDSNQPQHF

D gene: .
V gene: TRBV11-2
clone size: few
J gene: TRBJ2-7
CDR3 DNA: TGTGCCAGCAGCCGGGTAGCGGACGGGGGCTTTTACGAGCAGTACTTC
CDR3 protein: CASSRVADGGFYEQYF

D gene: .
V gene: TRBV5-1
clone size: many
J gene: TRBJ1-1
CDR3 DNA: TGCGCCAGCAGCTTGGCCAGGGGAGGCACTGAAGCTTTCTTT
CDR3 protein: CASSLARGGTEAFF

D gene: .
V gene: TRBV29-1
clone size: many
J gene: TRBJ1-1
CDR3 DNA: TGCAGCGTTGAGCGGACAGTTACGAACACTGAAGCTTTCTTT
CDR3 protein: CSVERTVTNTEAFF

D gene: .
V gene: TRBV4-3
clone size: few
J gene: TRBJ2-1
CDR3 DNA: TGCGCCAGCAGCCAACGACAGGGAGGCTACAATGAGCAGTTCTTC
CDR3 protein: CASSQRQGGYNEQFF

D gene: TRBD1
V gene: TRBV28
clone size: many
J gene: TRBJ2-7
CDR3 DNA: TGTGCCAGCAGTCTGGGACAGGGAAGGGTTTACGAGCAGTACTTC
CDR3 protein: CASSLGQGRVYEQYF

D gene: .
V gene: TRBV27
clone size: few
J gene: TRBJ2-7
CDR3 DNA: TGTGCCAGCAGTGCGGGGAGGGGGGAGCAGTACTTC
CDR3 protein: CASSAGRGEQYF

D gene: .
V gene: TRBV6-2/TRBV6-3
clone size: few
J gene: TRBJ2-7
CDR3 DNA: TGTGCCAGCAGTTTTAAGTGGGAGCAGTACTTC
CDR3 protein: CASSFKWEQYF

D gene: .
V gene: TRBV20-1
clone size: many
J gene: TRBJ2-2
CDR3 DNA: TGCAGTGCCGGGGGACTGTCGAACACCGGGGAGCTGTTTTTT
CDR3 protein: CSAGGLSNTGELFF

D gene: TRBD1
V gene: TRBV2
clone size: many
J gene: TRBJ1-2
CDR3 DNA: TGTGCCAGCAGTGAAACAGACAGGGGAAACTATGGCTACACCTTC
CDR3 protein: CASSETDRGNYGYTF

D gene: .
V gene: TRBV28
clone size: many
J gene: TRBJ1-1
CDR3 DNA: TGTGCCAGCAGCCTGACAGCGAACACTGAAGCTTTCTTT
CDR3 protein: CASSLTANTEAFF

D gene: .
V gene: TRBV9
clone size: many
J gene: TRBJ1-2
CDR3 DNA: TGTGCCAGCAGCGCGGACCGCTATGGCTACACCTTC
CDR3 protein: CASSADRYGYTF

D gene: TRBD1
V gene: TRBV19
clone size: .
J gene: TRBJ1-1
CDR3 DNA: TGTGCCAGTACTATTATTAGGACAGGCAGTTCTGAAGCTTTCTTT
CDR3 protein: CASTIIRTGSSEAFF